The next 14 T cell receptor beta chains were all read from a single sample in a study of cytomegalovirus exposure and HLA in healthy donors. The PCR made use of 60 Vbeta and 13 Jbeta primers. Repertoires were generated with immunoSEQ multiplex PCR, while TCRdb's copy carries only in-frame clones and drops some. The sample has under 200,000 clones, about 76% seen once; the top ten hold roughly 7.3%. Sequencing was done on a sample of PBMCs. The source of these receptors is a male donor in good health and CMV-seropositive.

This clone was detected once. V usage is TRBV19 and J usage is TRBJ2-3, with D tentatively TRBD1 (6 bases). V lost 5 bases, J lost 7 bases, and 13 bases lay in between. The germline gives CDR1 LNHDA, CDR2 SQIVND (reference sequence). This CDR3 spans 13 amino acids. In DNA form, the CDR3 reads TGTGCCAGTAGTCGCGGGCAGGGGAATACGCAGTATTTT. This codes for CASSRGQGNTQYF.

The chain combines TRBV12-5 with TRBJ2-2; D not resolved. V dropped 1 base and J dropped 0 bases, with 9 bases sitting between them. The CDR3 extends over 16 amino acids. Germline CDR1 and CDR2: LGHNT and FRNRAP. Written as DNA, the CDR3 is TGTGCTAGTGGTTTGGGACTTCCGGCGAACACCGGGGAGCTGTTTTTT. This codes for CASGLGLPANTGELFF.

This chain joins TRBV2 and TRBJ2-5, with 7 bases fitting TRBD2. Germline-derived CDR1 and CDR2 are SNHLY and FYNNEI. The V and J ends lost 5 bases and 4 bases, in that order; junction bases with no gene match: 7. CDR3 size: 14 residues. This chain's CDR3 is CASSSGGSGETQYF. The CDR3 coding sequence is TGTGCCAGCAGTTCCGGGGGGTCGGGAGAGACCCAGTACTTC.

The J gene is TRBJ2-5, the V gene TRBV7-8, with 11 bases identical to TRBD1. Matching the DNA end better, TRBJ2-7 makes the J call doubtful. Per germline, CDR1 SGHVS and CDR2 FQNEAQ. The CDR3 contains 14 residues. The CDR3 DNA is TGTGCCAGCAGCCTGGACAGGGGGCGATACGAGCAGTACTTC. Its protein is CASSLDRGRYEQYF.

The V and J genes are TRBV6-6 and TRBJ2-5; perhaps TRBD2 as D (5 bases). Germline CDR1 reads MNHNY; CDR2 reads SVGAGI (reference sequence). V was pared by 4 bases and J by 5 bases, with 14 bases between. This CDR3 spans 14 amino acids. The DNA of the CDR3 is TGTGCCAGCAGTTCCTTCCCGGGGTGGGAGACCCAGTACTTC. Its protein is CASSSFPGWETQYF.

The CDR3 region has the DNA TGTGCCAGCCAACCCGGGATAGGGGAGCTGTTTTTT. Protein: CASQPGIGELFF. The chain employs TRBV2 and TRBJ2-2; the D gene is possibly TRBD2 (5 bases). The germline V gene encodes CDR1 SNHLY and CDR2 FYNNEI. The CDR3 sequence is 12 residues long. The V end lost 8 bases, the J end lost 8 bases, and 12 bases lay between the germline ends. The entire variable domain, with the rest obtained from reference TRBV2 and TRBJ2-2, is as follows: EPEVTQTPSHQVTQMGQEVILRCVPISNHLYFYWYRQILGQKVEFLVSFYNNEISEKSEIFDDQFSVERPDGSNFTLKIRSTKLEDSAMYFCASQPGIGELFFGEGSRLTVL.

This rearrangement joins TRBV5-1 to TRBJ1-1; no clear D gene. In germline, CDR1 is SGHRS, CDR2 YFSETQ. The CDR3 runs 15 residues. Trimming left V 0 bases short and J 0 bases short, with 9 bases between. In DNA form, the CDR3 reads TGCGCCAGCAGCTTGGTGGGAGACATGAACACTGAAGCTTTCTTT. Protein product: CASSLVGDMNTEAFF.

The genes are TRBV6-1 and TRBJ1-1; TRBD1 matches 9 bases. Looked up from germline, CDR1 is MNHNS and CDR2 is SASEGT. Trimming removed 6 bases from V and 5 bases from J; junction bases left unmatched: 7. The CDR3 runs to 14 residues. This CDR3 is CASSHRDRVTEAFF. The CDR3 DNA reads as TGTGCCAGCAGCCACAGGGACAGGGTTACTGAAGCTTTCTTT.

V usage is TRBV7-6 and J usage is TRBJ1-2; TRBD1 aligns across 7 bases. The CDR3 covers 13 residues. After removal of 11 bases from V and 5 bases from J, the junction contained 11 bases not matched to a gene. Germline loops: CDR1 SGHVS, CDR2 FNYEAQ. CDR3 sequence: CAGGTAGPYGYTF. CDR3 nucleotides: TGTGCCGGTGGGACAGCTGGCCCTTATGGCTACACCTTC. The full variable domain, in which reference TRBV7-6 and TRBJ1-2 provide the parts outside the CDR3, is GAGVSQSPRYKVTKRGQDVALRCDPISGHVSLYWYRQALGQGPEFLTYFNYEAQQDKSGLPNDRFSAERPEGSISTLTIQRTEQRDSAMYRCAGGTAGPYGYTFGSGTRLTVV.

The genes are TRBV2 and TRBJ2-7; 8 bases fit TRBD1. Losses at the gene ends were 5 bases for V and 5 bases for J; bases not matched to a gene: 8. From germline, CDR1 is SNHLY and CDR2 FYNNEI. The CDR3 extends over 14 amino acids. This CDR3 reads CASSFYRGRNEQYF. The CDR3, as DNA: TGTGCCAGCAGTTTTTACAGGGGGAGAAACGAGCAGTACTTC.

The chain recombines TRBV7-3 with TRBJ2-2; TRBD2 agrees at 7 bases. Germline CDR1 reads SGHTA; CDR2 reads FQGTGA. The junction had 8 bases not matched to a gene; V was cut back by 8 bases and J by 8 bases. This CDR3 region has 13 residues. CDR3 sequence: CASPGGSIGELFF. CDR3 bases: TGTGCCAGCCCCGGGGGGAGTATTGGGGAGCTGTTTTTT.

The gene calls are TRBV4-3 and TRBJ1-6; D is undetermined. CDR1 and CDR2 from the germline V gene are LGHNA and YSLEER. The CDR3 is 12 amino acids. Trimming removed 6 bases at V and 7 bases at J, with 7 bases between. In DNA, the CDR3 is TGCGCCAGCAGGAGGGAGAATTCACCCCTCCACTTT. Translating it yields CASRRENSPLHF.

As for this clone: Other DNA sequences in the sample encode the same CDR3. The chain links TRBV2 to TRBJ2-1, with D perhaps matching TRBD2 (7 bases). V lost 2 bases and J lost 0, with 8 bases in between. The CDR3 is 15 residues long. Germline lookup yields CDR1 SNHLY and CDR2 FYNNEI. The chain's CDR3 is CASSERGGSYNEQFF. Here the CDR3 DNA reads TGTGCCAGCAGTGAAAGGGGGGGCTCCTACAATGAGCAGTTCTTC.

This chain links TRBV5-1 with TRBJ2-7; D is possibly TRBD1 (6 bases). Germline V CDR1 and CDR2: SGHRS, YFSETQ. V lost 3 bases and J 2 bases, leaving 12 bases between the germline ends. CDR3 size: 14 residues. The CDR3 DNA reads TGCGCCAGCAGCTCTTCGGGGACACCCTACGAGCAGTACTTC. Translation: CASSSSGTPYEQYF. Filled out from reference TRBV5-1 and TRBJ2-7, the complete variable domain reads KAGVTQTPRYLIKTRGQQVTLSCSPISGHRSVSWYQQTPGQGLQFLFEYFSETQRNKGNFPGRFSGRQFSNSRSEMNVSTLELGDSALYLCASSSSGTPYEQYFGPGTRLTVT.